Listed here are 16 T cell receptor beta chains from one sample, sequenced in a study of cytomegalovirus exposure and HLA in healthy donors. The PCR used 60 Vbeta and 13 Jbeta primers. Generated by immunoSEQ multiplex PCR, the TCRdb table keeps only in-frame clones and is missing some. Among about 160,000 clones listed, roughly three quarters were seen once. The sample was PBMCs. These receptors were obtained from a human donor in good health.

The V and J genes are TRBV27 and TRBJ1-6; weak D call: TRBD1 (5 bases). The V end lost 3 bases, the J end lost 10 bases, and 13 bases lay between the germline ends. Germline V gene data show CDR1 as MNHEY and CDR2 as SMNVEV (reference sequence). CDR3 length: 14 amino acids. The CDR3 sequence is CASSLEGPGSPLHF. The CDR3, as DNA: TGTGCCAGCAGTTTGGAGGGACCGGGCTCACCCCTCCACTTT.

The chain joins TRBV7-3 to TRBJ2-1; tentative D call: TRBD2 (6 bases). CDR1 is SGHTA, CDR2 FQGTGA, per germline. The CDR3 is 15 residues long. V lost 3 bases and J 3 bases, leaving 12 bases between the germline ends. The CDR3 sequence is CASSFRAGSYNEQFF. In DNA, the CDR3 is TGTGCCAGCAGCTTTCGGGCGGGGAGCTACAATGAGCAGTTCTTC.

This chain joins TRBV6-5 and TRBJ1-1, with a weak D call TRBD1 (5 bases). This CDR3 has 14 residues. V was cut by 0 bases and J by 4 bases, with 9 bases left in between. From germline, CDR1 is MNHEY and CDR2 SVGAGI. The CDR3 coding sequence is TGTGCCAGCAGTTACTCGCGGGGGATCACTGAAGCTTTCTTT. Translating gives CASSYSRGITEAFF.

With respect to this clone: At one of its ends the junction is not consistent with the germline gene, which may arise from a read error. The gene calls are TRBV10-1 and TRBJ1-1; TRBD1 might be the D (6 bases). The germline V gene encodes CDR1 WNHNN and CDR2 SYGVQD (reference sequence). The CDR3 is 15 residues long. This CDR3 reads CASSDPNTPWPDRRF. DNA for the CDR3: TGCGCCAGCAGTGACCCCAACACGCCCTGGCCCGACAGGCGCTTC.

The chain carries TRBV4-2 and TRBJ1-1; D not certain. The CDR3 length is 15 residues. Trimming took off 1 base at V and 2 bases at J, with 11 bases between the two ends. Germline CDR1 is LGHNA and CDR2 is YNFKEQ. CDR3 sequence (DNA): TGTGCCAGCAGCCAAGCAAATAGTTTAAACACTGAAGCTTTCTTT. Amino acids: CASSQANSLNTEAFF.

The gene calls are TRBV12-5 and TRBJ2-7; D gene uncertain. Between the trimmed V and J ends, which lost 3 bases and 6 bases, there was a span of 6 bases. CDR1 and CDR2 from the germline V gene are LGHNT and FRNRAP. The CDR3 is 11 amino acids. The CDR3 DNA reads TGTGCTAGTGGTTTAGAGTCCGAGCAGTACTTC. It yields the protein CASGLESEQYF.

The chain carries TRBV2 and TRBJ2-1; D call uncertain. CDR3 size: 12 residues. Trimming cost V 3 bases and J 2 bases, with 2 bases left between them. Germline loops: CDR1 SNHLY, CDR2 FYNNEI. CDR3 region: CASSDTYNEQFF. For the CDR3, the DNA is TGTGCCAGCAGTGACACCTACAATGAGCAGTTCTTC.

The chain joins TRBV5-6 to TRBJ1-5; no firm D call. The germline gives CDR1 SGHDT, CDR2 YYEEEE. This CDR3 comprises 13 residues. The germline V and J ends were trimmed by 5 bases and 3 bases, with 9 bases remaining between them. CDR3 sequence: CASSSFSNQPQHF. Written as DNA, the CDR3 is TGTGCCAGCAGTTCGTTTTCCAATCAGCCCCAGCATTTT.

The chain has TRBV19 and TRBJ2-3; 10 bases line up with TRBD2. Trimming took 3 bases from V and 2 from J; bases not matched to a gene: 5. The V gene's germline CDR1 is LNHDA and CDR2 SQIVND (reference sequence). This CDR3 has 16 amino acids. The CDR3 spells CASSISGRSNTDTQYF. The CDR3 nucleotides read TGTGCCAGTAGTATTAGCGGGAGGTCCAACACAGATACGCAGTATTTT.

The CDR3 region has the DNA TGTGCCAGTAGTATTGGACAGGGCGGCGAGCAGTACTTC. Amino acid sequence: CASSIGQGGEQYF. J is TRBJ2-7 and V is TRBV19; 8 positions match TRBD1. V trimming: 3 bases; J trimming: 6 bases; junction bases outside the gene matches: 4. CDR3 length equals 13 residues. Germline values: CDR1 LNHDA, CDR2 SQIVND (reference sequence).

Here the CDR3 DNA reads TGTGCCAGCAGGAGGACAGGGTTTACTGAAGCTTTCTTT. Encoded protein: CASRRTGFTEAFF. This rearrangement joins TRBV6-1 to TRBJ1-1; 8 nucleotides align to TRBD1. CDR1 MNHNS and CDR2 SASEGT come from the germline V gene. The junction had 5 bases not matched to a gene; V was cut back by 6 bases and J by 5 bases. There are 13 residues in the CDR3.

This clone was recorded once. The V and J genes are TRBV7-7 and TRBJ2-2; 10 nucleotides line up with TRBD1. J was trimmed by 6 bases and V by 3 bases; bases with no gene match: 7. CDR1 is SSHAT, CDR2 FNYEAQ, per germline (reference sequence). The CDR3 runs to 16 residues. Here the CDR3 reads CASSFRQGAYPGELFF. The CDR3 DNA is TGTGCCAGCAGCTTTCGACAGGGGGCTTACCCCGGGGAGCTGTTTTTT.

The chain recombines TRBV9 with TRBJ2-3; 12 positions agree with TRBD2. This CDR3 contains 18 residues. V was pared by 4 bases and J by 4 bases, with 13 bases of the junction left unmatched. Germline V gene data show CDR1 as SGDLS and CDR2 as YYNGEE. The CDR3: CASSPSGLAGEAPDTQYF. The CDR3 DNA reads as TGTGCCAGCAGCCCTTCGGGACTAGCGGGTGAGGCGCCAGATACGCAGTATTTT.

This rearrangement joins TRBV6-6 to TRBJ2-5; D gene ambiguous. The CDR3 is made up of 14 amino acids. V shed 2 bases and J shed 3 bases, with 10 bases lying between them. CDR1 is MNHNY, CDR2 SVGAGI, per germline (reference sequence). The CDR3 sequence: CASSYVSNKETQYF. The CDR3, as DNA: TGTGCCAGCAGTTACGTTTCAAACAAAGAGACCCAGTACTTC.

J is TRBJ2-2 and V is TRBV10-3, with TRBD2 matching 12 bases. CDR1 and CDR2 from the germline V gene are ENHRY and SYGVKD. The junction had 8 bases not matched to a gene; V was cut back by 6 bases and J by 0 bases. The CDR3 length is 18 residues. CDR3 sequence: CAISFLGLAGTNTGELFF. The CDR3, as DNA: TGTGCCATCAGCTTCTTAGGACTAGCGGGGACGAACACCGGGGAGCTGTTTTTT.

The chain recombines TRBV27 with TRBJ1-1; 7 positions match TRBD1. Germline loops: CDR1 MNHEY, CDR2 SMNVEV (reference sequence). The CDR3 is 14 amino acids. Trimming at V came to 3 bases and at J to 4 bases, leaving 5 bases not matched to a gene. The CDR3 sequence is CASSFRAGGTEAFF. The CDR3 DNA follows: TGTGCCAGCAGTTTTAGGGCAGGGGGCACTGAAGCTTTCTTT.